These 21 T cell receptor beta chains originate from one sample sequenced in a study of beta chain features in type 1 diabetes. Every isolated RNA sample was fully reverse transcribed, so sequencing captured expressed TCRB transcripts. Repertoires were generated with immunoSEQ multiplex PCR, while TCRdb's copy carries only in-frame clones and drops some. The sample shows some 410,000 clones, approximately 14% of them seen only once. Sequencing was carried out using naive CD4+ T cells from blood. These receptors all stem from a man aged 25 to 40 in good health.

This clone was recorded a few times. The V gene is TRBV23-1, the J gene TRBJ2-7; 11 bases match TRBD2. TRBV23-1 carries the ORF label, with uncertain function. V dropped 0 bases and J dropped 4; count of bases not matched to a gene: 17. The CDR3 runs to 20 residues. CDR3 DNA: TGCGCCAGCAGTCAATCGCAGTGGAGTTCCGGGACTAGCGGATTATACGAGCAGTACTTC. As protein: CASSQSQWSSGTSGLYEQYF.

The gene calls are TRBV19 and TRBJ2-1; TRBD1 aligns across 10 bases. Losses at the gene ends were 4 bases for V and 4 bases for J; bases not matched to a gene: 7. From germline, CDR1 is LNHDA and CDR2 SQIVND (reference sequence). The CDR3 has 16 residues. CDR3 loop: CASSTGTGVRYNEQFF. Here the CDR3 DNA reads TGTGCCAGTAGTACTGGGACAGGGGTGCGGTACAATGAGCAGTTCTTC.

The chain joins TRBV4-1 to TRBJ1-6, with D unclear. In germline, CDR1 is MGHRA, CDR2 YSYEKL. CDR3 length: 12 amino acids. V lost 4 bases and J lost 16, with 14 bases in between. In DNA, the CDR3 is TGCGCCAGCAGCCTCGAAGGACGGCTACTCCACTTT. Amino acids: CASSLEGRLLHF.

Written as DNA, the CDR3 is TGCGCCAGCAGTCAATCGGTCGCTGCACAGGACAGAGACTATGGCTACACCTTC. Residues: CASSQSVAAQDRDYGYTF. The V gene is TRBV23-1, the J gene TRBJ1-2, with D possibly TRBD1 on 6 matching bases. TRBV23-1 is sorted into the ORF group, with uncertain function. This CDR3 has 18 residues. V lost 0 bases and J lost 3, with 20 bases in between.

This clone was counted a few times. This chain joins TRBV28 and TRBJ2-4, with D unresolved. There are 13 residues in the CDR3. With 6 bases removed from V and 7 bases from J, the gap between germline ends came to 13 bases. The germline gives CDR1 MDHEN, CDR2 SYDVKM. The CDR3 DNA sequence: TGTGCCAGCAGAGGAGATTCGCTGAACATTCAGTACTTC. This encodes CASRGDSLNIQYF.

This clone showed up just a few times. The chain joins TRBV7-8 to TRBJ1-3; no clear D gene. The V end was cut by 4 bases, the J end by 0 bases, with 10 bases between. The CDR3 extends over 15 amino acids. Germline lookup yields CDR1 SGHVS and CDR2 FQNEAQ. CDR3 sequence (DNA): TGTGCCAGCAGCTCGCAGAGACGCTCTGGAAACACCATATATTTT. Translated, it gives CASSSQRRSGNTIYF.

The chain employs TRBV7-9 and TRBJ2-1, with 14 bases lining up with TRBD2. Germline-derived CDR1 and CDR2 are SEHNR and FQNEAQ (reference sequence). After removal of 5 bases from V and 8 bases from J, the junction contained 5 bases not matched to a gene. This CDR3 has 15 residues. CDR3 in DNA: TGTGCCAGCAGCCGTGGGACTAGCGGGAGTGATGAGCAGTTCTTC. Amino acids: CASSRGTSGSDEQFF.

This clone was found a few times. This rearrangement joins TRBV18 to TRBJ2-7, with 9 bases fitting TRBD2. This CDR3 region has 16 residues. CDR1 is KGHSH, CDR2 LQKENI, per germline. Trimming removed 0 bases from V and 1 base from J; junction bases left unmatched: 4. The CDR3: CASSPPWTSVSYEQYV. CDR3 DNA sequence: TGTGCCAGCTCACCACCGTGGACTAGCGTATCCTACGAGCAGTACGTC.

This clone was counted only a few times. V gene TRBV11-3 combines with J gene TRBJ2-3; tentatively, D is TRBD1 (5 bases). CDR3 size: 17 residues. Germline lookup yields CDR1 SGHNT and CDR2 YENEEA. The germline V and J ends were trimmed by 5 bases and 4 bases, with 22 bases remaining between them. The CDR3 is CASSPGQRQLGSDTQYF. The CDR3 DNA reads as TGTGCCAGCAGCCCGGGCCAGAGACAGTTAGGGTCAGATACGCAGTATTTT.

The chain joins TRBV10-3 to TRBJ2-7; D remains ambiguous. Germline values: CDR1 ENHRY, CDR2 SYGVKD. The V and J ends lost 0 bases and 3 bases respectively, with 12 bases between them. The CDR3 runs 15 residues. CDR3 nucleotides: TGTGCCATCAGTGAGTCTAACGGGCCTGGCTACGAGCAGTACTTC. It yields the protein CAISESNGPGYEQYF.

The chain employs TRBV15 and TRBJ2-7, with 11 bases fitting TRBD1. Germline trimming cut 2 bases from V and 4 bases from J; bases unmatched to any gene: 4. The CDR3 is made up of 15 amino acids. Per germline, CDR1 LNHNV and CDR2 YYDKDF (reference sequence). The CDR3 DNA is TGTGCCACCAGCAGAAGGACAGGGGGCACTTACGAGCAGTACTTC. Its translation is CATSRRTGGTYEQYF.

V and J are TRBV10-3 and TRBJ1-1, with D unclear. Germline loops: CDR1 ENHRY, CDR2 SYGVKD. The CDR3 totals 13 residues. V lost 6 bases and J lost 11, with 19 bases in between. CDR3 bases: TGTGCCATCAGATCGACCGGAAAGATCGCGGCTTTCTTT. Translating it yields CAIRSTGKIAAFF.

The chain is built from TRBV7-2 and TRBJ2-7; the D gene is possibly TRBD1 (5 bases). Per the germline V gene, CDR1 is SGHTA and CDR2 is FQGNSA. The CDR3 covers 13 residues. V gave up 4 bases and J gave up 7 bases, with 14 bases separating them. Here the CDR3 DNA reads TGTGCCAGCAGCTACGTTCAGGGTCGGGAGCAGTACGTC. Its translation is CASSYVQGREQYV.

As to this clone: Other DNA sequences of this sample code for an identical CDR3. The chain is built from TRBV7-9 and TRBJ2-1; D remains unclear. The CDR3 length is 15 residues. V lost 2 bases and J 0 bases, leaving 8 bases between the germline ends. Germline CDR1 reads SEHNR; CDR2 reads FQNEAQ (reference sequence). Here the CDR3 DNA reads TGTGCCAGCAGCTTACTACGGAGCTCCTACAATGAGCAGTTCTTC. Translating gives CASSLLRSSYNEQFF.

The chain is built from TRBV2 and TRBJ1-1, with a weak D call TRBD1 (6 bases). Trimming removed 4 bases at V and 3 bases at J, with 9 bases between. This CDR3 contains 13 residues. Germline-derived CDR1 and CDR2 are SNHLY and FYNNEI. The CDR3 loop is CASSVQGYTEAFF. The CDR3 DNA sequence: TGTGCCAGCAGTGTACAGGGATACACTGAAGCTTTCTTT.

This clone was counted a few times. This chain joins TRBV5-1 and TRBJ2-1; 9 bases are shared with TRBD2. Germline V CDR1 and CDR2: SGHRS, YFSETQ. The CDR3 runs 15 residues. The trim removed 2 bases at V and 4 bases at J, leaving 4 bases unmatched. Here the CDR3 reads CASSLGSGGYNEQFF. The DNA for the CDR3 is TGCGCCAGCAGCTTAGGTAGCGGGGGTTACAATGAGCAGTTCTTC.

This clone occurred a few times. J is TRBJ2-3 and V is TRBV5-1, with 9 bases matching TRBD2. The V gene's germline CDR1 is SGHRS and CDR2 YFSETQ. V was pared by 5 bases and J by 3 bases, with 7 bases of the junction left unmatched. This CDR3 is 15 amino acids long. The CDR3 DNA follows: TGCGCCAGCAGAAAACCGGGACTAGCTACAGATACGCAGTATTTT. It yields the protein CASRKPGLATDTQYF.

This clone has only a few counts. V gene TRBV30 combines with J gene TRBJ1-5; TRBD1 is a possible D gene (5 bases). The CDR3 length is 22 residues. The V end was cut by 4 bases, the J end by 3 bases, with 37 bases between. Germline CDR1 and CDR2: GTSNPN and SVGIG (reference sequence). DNA of the CDR3: TGTGCCTGGATTAATGACCGGACAACCAACCCCCCGGGGGTATACCCCAATCAGCCCCAGCATTTT. Translation gives CAWINDRTTNPPGVYPNQPQHF.

This clone came up once. This chain joins TRBV5-6 and TRBJ1-4, with D unclear. CDR1 SGHDT and CDR2 YYEEEE come from the germline V gene. The CDR3 runs to 16 residues. V was pared by 4 bases and J by 1 base, with 14 bases between. CDR3 in amino acids: CASSIRASKTNEKLFF. CDR3 sequence (DNA): TGTGCCAGCAGCATCCGGGCCTCAAAAACTAATGAAAAACTGTTTTTT.

The V and J genes are TRBV5-6 and TRBJ1-2; 7 nucleotides align to TRBD1. Losses at the gene ends were 4 bases for V and 3 bases for J; bases not matched to a gene: 6. The CDR3 sequence is 14 residues long. Germline V lookup: CDR1 SGHDT, CDR2 YYEEEE. The chain's CDR3 is CASSPGDSYYGYTF. CDR3 coding DNA: TGTGCCAGCAGCCCCGGGGACAGCTACTATGGCTACACCTTC.

V and J are TRBV27 and TRBJ2-4; the D gene is possibly TRBD1 (6 bases). There are 16 residues in the CDR3. In germline, CDR1 is MNHEY, CDR2 SMNVEV (reference sequence). V lost 2 bases to trimming and J lost 1 base, with 12 bases between them. CDR3 nucleotides: TGTGCCAGCAGTTTAACAGGGAATGGGGCCAAAAACATTCAGTACTTC. Protein product: CASSLTGNGAKNIQYF.